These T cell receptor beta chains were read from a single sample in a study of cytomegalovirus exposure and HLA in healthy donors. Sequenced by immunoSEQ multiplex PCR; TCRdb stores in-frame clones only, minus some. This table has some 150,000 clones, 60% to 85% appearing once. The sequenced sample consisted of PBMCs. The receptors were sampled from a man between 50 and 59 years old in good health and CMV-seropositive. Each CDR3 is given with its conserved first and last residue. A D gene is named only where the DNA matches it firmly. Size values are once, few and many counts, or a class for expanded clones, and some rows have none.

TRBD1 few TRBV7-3 CASSSRGQGSTGELFF
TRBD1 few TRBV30 CAWTLTRTGYNSPLHF
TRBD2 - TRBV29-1 CSVEGRLAGRETQYF
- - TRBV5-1 CASSLAQGSDTQYF
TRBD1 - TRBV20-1 CSVERGLTFF
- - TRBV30 CAWIARAQETQYF
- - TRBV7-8 CASTMRTQGLHTEAFF
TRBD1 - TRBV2 CASSVWRQGLHGYTF
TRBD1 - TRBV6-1 CASSGGQGVQPQHF
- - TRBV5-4 CASSLVSGGRSNEKLFF
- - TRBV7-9 CSSSTGNNQPQHF
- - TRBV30 CAWSQGGGQDSPLHF
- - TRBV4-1 CASSQGLEENSPLHF
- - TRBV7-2 CASSLALTVSYEQYF
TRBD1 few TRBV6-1 CASSSGQHTDTQYF
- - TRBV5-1 CASSLAKDRRGYNQPQHF
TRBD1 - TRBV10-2 CASRDRGNTEAFF
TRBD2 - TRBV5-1 CASSLEGLAGEQYF
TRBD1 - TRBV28 CASSSGTGLLNTEAFF
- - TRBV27 CASSLSPSGSTDTQYF
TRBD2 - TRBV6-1 CASSLSGKSGELFF
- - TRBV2 CASSETPPRDQPQHF
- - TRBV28 CAILTRDYNEQFF
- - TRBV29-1 CSVGRVGSYEQYF
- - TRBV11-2 CASSAGLAVYNEQFF
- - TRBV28 CASSLSLAIVSNTIYF
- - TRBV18 CASSPPSQNYNEQFF
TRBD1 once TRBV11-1 CASSRGQGVEAFF
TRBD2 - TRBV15 CATSRGTSGSQETQYF
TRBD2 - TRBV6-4 CASSPAGDASEAQFF
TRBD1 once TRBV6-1 CASSEPGQGYEQYF
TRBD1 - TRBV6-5 CASSYWTGDSTGELFF
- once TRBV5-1 CASSRNRGTDTQYF
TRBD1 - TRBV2 CASSDRTGHDEQYF
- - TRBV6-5 CASSYSQGITEAFF
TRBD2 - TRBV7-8 CASSLALAGVGLISKTQYF
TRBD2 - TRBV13 CASSPRLAGTYEQYF
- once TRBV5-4 CASSVGGAGGANVLTF
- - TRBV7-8 CASSSSPEQYF
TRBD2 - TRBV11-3 CASSTGSGVSGRHNEQFF
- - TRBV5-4 CASSYPEAVNTEAFF
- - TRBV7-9 CSSSLGRLRQTGEQYF
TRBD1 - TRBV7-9 CSSSYRGPQGPTYYGYTF
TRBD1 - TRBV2 CASIRDRGLSPLHF
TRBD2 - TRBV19 CASSAGTSGIGGETQYF
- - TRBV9 CASSLQVATDTQYF
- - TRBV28 CASTEGAAGYTF
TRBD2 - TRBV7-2 CASSLVAGGTKSSYNEQFF
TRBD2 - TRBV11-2 CASSLARGLAGDWETQYF
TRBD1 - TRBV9 CASSVATGVSYEQYF
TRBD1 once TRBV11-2 CASSSSGTEINEQFF
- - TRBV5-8 CASSVTGFATNEKLFF
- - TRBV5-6 CASSLGGREQPQHF
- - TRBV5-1 CASSSTANTGELFF
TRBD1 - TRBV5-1 CASSWTGGSYEQYF
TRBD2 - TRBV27 CASSSTGSGTYEQYF
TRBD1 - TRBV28 CASKPGQPNEKLFF